This section outlines one T cell receptor (beta chain) sequence together with its context. The target antigen is unknown. The sample comes from a study of shared clonotypes between healthy human individuals. Broader study findings: On the whole, naive subsets had larger estimated richness than memory subsets had. Only a few donors were included, so the genetic and exposure-history diversity represented was limited. Unshared clonotypes carried lower generation probabilities than those common to all four donors.

Those who donated were healthy HIV-negative adults, with no recent acute infections or vaccinations reported. Trimming removed 0 bases at V and 3 bases at J, with 3 bases between. CDR1 and CDR2 (germline): MGHDK, SYGVNS. The length of the CDR3 is 12 residues. TCRdb keeps only in-frame clones here, not all; method: immunoSEQ multiplex PCR. Of approximately 1.5 million clones in the sample, approximately 98.5% are singletons; the top ten hold approximately 0.38%. Input material: naive CD4+ T cells sorted from blood. Subset indicated: CD45RA+ positively selected. This receptor was obtained from a man in his thirties or forties in good health. The chain recombines TRBV25-1 with TRBJ2-7; D ambiguous. CDR3 in DNA: TGTGCCAGCAGTGAATACGGCTACGAGCAGTACTTC. This encodes CASSEYGYEQYF.